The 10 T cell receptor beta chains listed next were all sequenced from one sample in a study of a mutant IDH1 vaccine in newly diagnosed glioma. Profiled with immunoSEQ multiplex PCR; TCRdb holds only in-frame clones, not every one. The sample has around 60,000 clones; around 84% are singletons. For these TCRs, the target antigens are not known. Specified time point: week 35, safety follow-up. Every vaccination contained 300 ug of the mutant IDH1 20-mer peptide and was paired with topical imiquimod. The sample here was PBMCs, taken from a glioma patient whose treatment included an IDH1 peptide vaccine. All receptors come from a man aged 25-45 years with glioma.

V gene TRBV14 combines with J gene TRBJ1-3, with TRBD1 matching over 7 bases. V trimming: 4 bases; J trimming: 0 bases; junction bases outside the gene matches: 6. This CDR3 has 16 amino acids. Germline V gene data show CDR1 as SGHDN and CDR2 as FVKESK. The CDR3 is CASSLTWDSSGNTIYF. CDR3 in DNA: TGTGCCAGCAGCCTAACTTGGGACAGCTCTGGAAACACCATATATTTT.

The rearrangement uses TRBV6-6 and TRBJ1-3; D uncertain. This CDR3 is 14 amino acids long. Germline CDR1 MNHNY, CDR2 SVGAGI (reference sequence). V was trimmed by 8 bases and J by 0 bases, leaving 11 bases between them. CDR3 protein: CASLLSNSGNTIYF. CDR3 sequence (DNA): TGTGCCAGCCTATTAAGCAACTCTGGAAACACCATATATTTT.

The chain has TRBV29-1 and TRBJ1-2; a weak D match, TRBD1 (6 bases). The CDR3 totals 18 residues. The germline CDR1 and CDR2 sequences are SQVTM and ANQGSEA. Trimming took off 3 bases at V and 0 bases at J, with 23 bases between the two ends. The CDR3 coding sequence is TGCAGCGTTGACAGAGAAAAAGGGAGGGACAAATCTAACTATGGCTACACCTTC. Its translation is CSVDREKGRDKSNYGYTF. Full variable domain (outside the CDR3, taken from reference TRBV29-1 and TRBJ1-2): SAVISQKPSRDICQRGTSLTIQCQVDSQVTMMFWYRQQPGQSLTLIATANQGSEATYESGFVIDKFPISRPNLTFSTLTVSNMSPEDSSIYLCSVDREKGRDKSNYGYTFGSGTRLTVV.

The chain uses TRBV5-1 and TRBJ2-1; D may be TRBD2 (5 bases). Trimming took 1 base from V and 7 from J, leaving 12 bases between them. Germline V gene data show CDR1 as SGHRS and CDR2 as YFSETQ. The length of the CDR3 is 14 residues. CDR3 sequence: CASSLSGSQNEQFF. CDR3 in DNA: TGCGCCAGCAGCTTGTCGGGGTCCCAAAATGAGCAGTTCTTC.

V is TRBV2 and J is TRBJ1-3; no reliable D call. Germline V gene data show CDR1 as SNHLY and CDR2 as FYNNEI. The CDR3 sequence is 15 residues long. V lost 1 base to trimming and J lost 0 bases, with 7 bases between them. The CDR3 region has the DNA TGTGCCAGCAGTGAAGGACGCCTCTCTGGAAACACCATATATTTT. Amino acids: CASSEGRLSGNTIYF.

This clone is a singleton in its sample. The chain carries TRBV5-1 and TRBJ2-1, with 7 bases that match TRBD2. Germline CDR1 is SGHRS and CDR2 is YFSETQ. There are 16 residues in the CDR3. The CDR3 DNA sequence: TGCGCTACCAACCCCAGCGGGGAAAGCTCCTACAATGAGCAGTTCTTC. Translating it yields CATNPSGESSYNEQFF.

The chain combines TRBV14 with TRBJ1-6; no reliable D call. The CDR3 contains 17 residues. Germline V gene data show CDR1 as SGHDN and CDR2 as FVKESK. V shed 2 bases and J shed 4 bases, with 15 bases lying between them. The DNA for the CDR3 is TGTGCCAGCAGCCAAAGAATCCCAGGTCTATATAATTCACCCCTCCACTTT. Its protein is CASSQRIPGLYNSPLHF.

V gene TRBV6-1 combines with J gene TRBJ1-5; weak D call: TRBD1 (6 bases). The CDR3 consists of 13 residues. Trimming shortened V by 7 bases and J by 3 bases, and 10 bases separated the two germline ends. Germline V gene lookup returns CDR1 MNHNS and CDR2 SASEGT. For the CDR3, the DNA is TGTGCCAGCATACAGGGCCACAATCAGCCCCAGCATTTT. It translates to CASIQGHNQPQHF.

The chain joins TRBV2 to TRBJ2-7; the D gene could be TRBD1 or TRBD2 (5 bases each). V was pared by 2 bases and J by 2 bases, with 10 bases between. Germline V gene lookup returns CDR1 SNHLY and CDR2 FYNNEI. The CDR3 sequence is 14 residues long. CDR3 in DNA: TGTGCCAGCAGTGAAACGGGACCCACCTACGAGCAGTACTTC. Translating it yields CASSETGPTYEQYF.

CDR3 residues: CASKIGTGGNQPQHF. In DNA, the CDR3 is TGTGCCAGCAAAATCGGGACAGGGGGCAATCAGCCCCAGCATTTT. The chain uses TRBV6-1 and TRBJ1-5, with TRBD1 matching 10 bases. CDR1 and CDR2 (germline): MNHNS, SASEGT. The V and J ends lost 7 bases and 2 bases, in that order; junction bases with no gene match: 5. The CDR3 is made up of 15 amino acids.